One and the same sample provided the 14 T cell receptor beta chains below, sequenced in a study of blood T cell repertoires in COVID-19. Method: immunoSEQ multiplex PCR; TCRdb's copy keeps in-frame clones and lacks some. The table has about 200,000 clones, approximately 85% seen once. Sequenced material: PBMCs or T cells enriched from blood (not recorded which). Source of these receptors: a man aged 35 to 55 who had recovered from COVID-19.

V is TRBV18 and J is TRBJ2-5; weak D call: TRBD1 (6 bases). CDR1 KGHSH and CDR2 LQKENI come from the germline V gene. V was clipped by 0 bases and J by 3 bases, with 11 bases between them. CDR3 length equals 15 residues. In nucleotides, the CDR3 is TGTGCCAGCTCACCACCGGCCAGGACAGAAGAGACCCAGTACTTC. It is translated as CASSPPARTEETQYF.

The gene calls are TRBV5-1 and TRBJ2-6; D remains unclear. Germline CDR1 is SGHRS and CDR2 is YFSETQ. CDR3 length: 15 residues. The V end lost 1 base, the J end lost 0 bases, and 5 bases lay between the germline ends. The CDR3 here is CASSLSSSGANVLTF. As DNA, the CDR3 is TGCGCCAGCAGCTTGTCATCCTCTGGGGCCAACGTCCTGACTTTC.

This sequence joins TRBV3-1 (or the pseudogene TRBV3-2) and TRBJ1-3; tentative D call: TRBD1 (6 bases). Germline-derived CDR1 and CDR2 are LGHDT and YNNKEL (reference sequence). The V and J ends lost 4 bases and 3 bases respectively, with 10 bases between them. There are 14 residues in the CDR3. The CDR3 DNA reads TGTGCCAGCAGCCTTTACAGGGATGGAAACACCATATATTTT. This codes for CASSLYRDGNTIYF.

This clone has a handful of counts. The V call is TRBV7-6, the J call TRBJ2-1; D unresolved. Germline CDR1 and CDR2: SGHVS and FNYEAQ. This CDR3 comprises 17 residues. The V end was cut by 1 base, the J end by 2 bases, with 15 bases between. CDR3 coding DNA: TGTGCCAGCAGCTTAGAAGTCACGGCGGTGGCCTACAATGAGCAGTTCTTC. Residues: CASSLEVTAVAYNEQFF.

The chain links TRBV20-1 to TRBJ1-1, with no clear D. Germline CDR1 DFQATT, CDR2 SNEGSKA (reference sequence). V shed 6 bases and J shed 1 base, with 6 bases lying between them. The CDR3 has 11 amino acids. This CDR3 is CSAGGNTEAFF. In DNA, the CDR3 is TGCAGTGCGGGAGGGAACACTGAAGCTTTCTTT.

The chain carries TRBV5-4 and TRBJ2-7; weak D call: TRBD1 (5 bases). With 2 bases removed from V and 1 base from J, the gap between germline ends came to 10 bases. From germline, CDR1 is SGHNT and CDR2 YYREEE (reference sequence). The CDR3 runs to 14 residues. CDR3 in amino acids: CASSFWGLSYEQYF. Here the CDR3 DNA reads TGTGCCAGCAGCTTTTGGGGCTTATCCTACGAGCAGTACTTC.

The rearrangement uses TRBV30 and TRBJ2-7, with 8 bases matching TRBD1. This CDR3 has 13 residues. The V gene's germline CDR1 is GTSNPN and CDR2 SVGIG (reference sequence). V lost 5 bases, J lost 7 bases, and 10 bases stayed unmatched. The DNA for the CDR3 is TGTGCCTGGGGAGGTCAGGGGGCGGGGGAGCAGTACGTC. It translates to CAWGGQGAGEQYV.

This sequence joins TRBV27 and TRBJ1-6; D unclear. Trimming stripped 3 bases from V and 10 bases from J, with 10 bases between. There are 13 residues in the CDR3. Germline CDR1 and CDR2: MNHEY and SMNVEV (reference sequence). The CDR3 loop is CASSFRIRSPLHF. The CDR3 bases are TGTGCCAGCAGTTTCAGGATTCGGTCACCCCTCCACTTT.

In the case of this clone: One junction end disagrees with the germline gene, perhaps due to a read error. The rearrangement joins TRBV7-7 to TRBJ2-2; no reliable D call. Germline V gene lookup returns CDR1 SSHAT and CDR2 FNYEAQ (reference sequence). The CDR3 covers 15 residues. This CDR3 is CASSPTHTNTGELFF. In DNA form, the CDR3 reads TGTGCTAGCAGCCCAACACATACCAACACCGGGGAGCTGTTTTTT.

The chain is built from TRBV19 and TRBJ1-6; a weak D match, TRBD1 (5 bases). This CDR3 spans 14 amino acids. The germline CDR1 and CDR2 sequences are LNHDA and SQIVND (reference sequence). V was clipped by 2 bases and J by 8 bases, with 10 bases between them. The CDR3 is CASSITGDDSPLHF. The CDR3 DNA follows: TGTGCCAGTAGTATAACGGGGGACGATTCACCCCTCCACTTT.

The V gene is TRBV3-1 (or the pseudogene TRBV3-2), the J gene TRBJ1-1; unclear D gene. Trimming took off 0 bases at V and 10 bases at J, with 18 bases between the two ends. The germline CDR1 and CDR2 sequences are LGHDT and YNNKEL (reference sequence). This CDR3 has 15 amino acids. This CDR3 reads CASSQEGGPIMGAFF. The CDR3 bases are TGTGCCAGCAGCCAAGAAGGAGGGCCTATTATGGGAGCTTTCTTT.

V usage is TRBV11-1 and J usage is TRBJ2-7; 7 nucleotides align to TRBD1. This CDR3 is 14 amino acids long. The germline gives CDR1 SGHAT, CDR2 FQDESV (reference sequence). The V gene end was trimmed by 5 bases and the J gene end by 2 bases; junction bases not matched to a gene: 6. The CDR3, as DNA: TGTGCCAGCAGCCACCGGGACAGACCCTACGAGCAGTACGTC. This encodes CASSHRDRPYEQYV.

CDR3 sequence reads: CASSSKAGGETQYF. DNA of the CDR3: TGTGCCAGCAGCTCCAAAGCGGGAGGAGAGACCCAGTACTTC. This sequence joins TRBV11-2 and TRBJ2-5; 9 positions agree with TRBD2. The CDR3 length is 14 residues. V was clipped by 4 bases and J by 4 bases; unmatched bases: 4. Germline V gene data show CDR1 as SGHAT and CDR2 as FQNNGV.

This clone occurred once. This chain joins TRBV30 and TRBJ1-4; 7 nucleotides match TRBD1. From germline, CDR1 is GTSNPN and CDR2 SVGIG (reference sequence). The CDR3 loop spans 15 amino acids. V shed 2 bases, J shed 10 bases, and the junction held 13 bases outside the gene matches. The CDR3 loop reads CAWSSTGATSGKLFF. CDR3 DNA: TGTGCCTGGAGTTCCACAGGGGCGACCTCTGGAAAACTGTTTTTT.